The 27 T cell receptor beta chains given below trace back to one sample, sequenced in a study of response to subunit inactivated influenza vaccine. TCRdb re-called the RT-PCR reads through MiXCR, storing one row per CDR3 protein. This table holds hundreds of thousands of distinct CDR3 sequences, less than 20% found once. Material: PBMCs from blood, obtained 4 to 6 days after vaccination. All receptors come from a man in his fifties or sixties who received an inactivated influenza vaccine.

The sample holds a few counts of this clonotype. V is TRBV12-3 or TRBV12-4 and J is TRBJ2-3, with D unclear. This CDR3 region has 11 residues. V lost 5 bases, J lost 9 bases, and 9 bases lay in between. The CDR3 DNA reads TGTGCCAGCAGTGCCTTTGACACGCAGTATTTT. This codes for CASSAFDTQYF.

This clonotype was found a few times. The chain's CDR3 is CASSGPGHSSYNEQFF. CDR3 bases: TGTGCCAGCAGTGGGCCGGGACACTCATCCTACAATGAGCAGTTCTTC. V usage is TRBV2 and J usage is TRBJ2-1, with D possibly TRBD1 on 6 matching bases. Trimming cost V 4 bases and J 1 base, with 14 bases left between them. From germline, CDR1 is SNHLY and CDR2 FYNNEI. CDR3 length: 16 residues.

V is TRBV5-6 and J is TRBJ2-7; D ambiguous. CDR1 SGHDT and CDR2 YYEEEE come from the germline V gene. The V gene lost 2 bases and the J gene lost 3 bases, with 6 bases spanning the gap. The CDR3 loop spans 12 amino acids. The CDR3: CASSFINYEQYF. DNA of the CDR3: TGTGCCAGCAGCTTTATTAACTACGAGCAGTACTTC.

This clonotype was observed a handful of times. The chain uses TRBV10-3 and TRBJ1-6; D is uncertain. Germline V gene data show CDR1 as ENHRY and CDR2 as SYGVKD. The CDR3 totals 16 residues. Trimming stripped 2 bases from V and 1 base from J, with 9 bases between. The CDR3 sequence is CAISEPGDSYNSPLHF. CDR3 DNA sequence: TGTGCCATCAGTGAGCCGGGAGATTCCTATAATTCACCCCTCCACTTT.

The CDR3 region has the DNA TGTGCCAGCAGCTCGCCTGTCCTGGCCCGTTACAATGAGCAGTTCTTC. It is translated as CASSSPVLARYNEQFF. The chain couples TRBV7-9 to TRBJ2-1; the D is unclear. The V and J ends lost 4 bases and 4 bases respectively, with 17 bases between them. The germline V gene encodes CDR1 SEHNR and CDR2 FQNEAQ (reference sequence). This CDR3 region has 16 residues.

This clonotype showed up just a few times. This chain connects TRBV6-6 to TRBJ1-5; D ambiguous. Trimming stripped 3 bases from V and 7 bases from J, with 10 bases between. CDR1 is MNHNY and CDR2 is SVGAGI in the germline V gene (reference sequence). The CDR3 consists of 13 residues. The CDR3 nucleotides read TGTGCCAGCAGTTATCAGACCGGCCAGCCCCAGCATTTT. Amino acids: CASSYQTGQPQHF.

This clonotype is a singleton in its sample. In nucleotides, the CDR3 is TGTGCCAGCTGCTGGGACAGGCACAATTCACCCCTCCACTTT. The encoded protein is CASCWDRHNSPLHF. J is TRBJ1-6 and V is TRBV7-2; 8 bases map to TRBD1. The CDR3 covers 14 residues. CDR1 and CDR2 (germline): SGHTA, FQGNSA. Trimming removed 8 bases from V and 7 bases from J; junction bases left unmatched: 7. The full variable domain, in which reference TRBV7-2 and TRBJ1-6 provide the parts outside the CDR3, is GAGVSQSPSNKVTEKGKDVELRCDPISGHTALYWYRQSLGQGLEFLIYFQGNSAPDKSGLPSDRFSAERTGGSVSTLTIQRTQQEDSAVYLCASCWDRHNSPLHFGNGTRLTVT.

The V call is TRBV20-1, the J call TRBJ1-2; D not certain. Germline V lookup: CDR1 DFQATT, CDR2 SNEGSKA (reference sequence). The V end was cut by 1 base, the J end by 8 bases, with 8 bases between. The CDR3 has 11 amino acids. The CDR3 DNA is TGCAGTGCTAGAGGTGGTTCAGGCTACACCTTC. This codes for CSARGGSGYTF.

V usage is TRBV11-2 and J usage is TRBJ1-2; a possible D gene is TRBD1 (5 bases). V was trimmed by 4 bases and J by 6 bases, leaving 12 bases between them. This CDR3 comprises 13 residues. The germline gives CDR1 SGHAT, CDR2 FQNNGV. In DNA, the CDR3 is TGTGCCAGCAGCTATTTACGGGGGAATGGCTACACCTTC. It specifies CASSYLRGNGYTF.

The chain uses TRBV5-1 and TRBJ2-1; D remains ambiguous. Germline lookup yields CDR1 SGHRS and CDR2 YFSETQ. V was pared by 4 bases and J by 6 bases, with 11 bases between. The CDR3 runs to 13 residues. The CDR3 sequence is CASSRSLGNEQFF. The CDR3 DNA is TGCGCCAGCAGCCGATCCCTAGGCAATGAGCAGTTCTTC.

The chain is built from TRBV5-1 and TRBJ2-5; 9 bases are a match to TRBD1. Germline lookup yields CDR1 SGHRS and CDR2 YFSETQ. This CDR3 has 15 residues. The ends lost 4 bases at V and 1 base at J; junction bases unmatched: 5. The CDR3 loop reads CASSVRDRAQETQYF. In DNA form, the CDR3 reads TGCGCCAGCAGCGTCCGGGACAGGGCCCAAGAGACCCAGTACTTC.

The CDR3 loop is CASSAGRTGELFF. The CDR3 nucleotides read TGTGCCAGCAGTGCAGGGAGGACCGGGGAGCTGTTTTTT. The V call is TRBV12-3 or TRBV12-4, the J call TRBJ2-2, with a tentative D call TRBD2 (6 bases). This CDR3 comprises 13 residues. V lost 5 bases and J lost 5, with 9 bases in between.

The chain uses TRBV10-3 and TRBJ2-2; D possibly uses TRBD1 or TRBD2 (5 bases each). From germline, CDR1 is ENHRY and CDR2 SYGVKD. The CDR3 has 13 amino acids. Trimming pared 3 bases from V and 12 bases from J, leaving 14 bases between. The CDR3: CAISDLGTRQLFF. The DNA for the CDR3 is TGTGCCATCAGTGACCTAGGGACCCGCCAGCTGTTTTTT.

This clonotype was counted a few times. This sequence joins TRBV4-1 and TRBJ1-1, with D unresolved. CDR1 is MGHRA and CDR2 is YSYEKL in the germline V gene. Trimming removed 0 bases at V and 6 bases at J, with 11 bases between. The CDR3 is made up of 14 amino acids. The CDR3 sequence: CASSQDTGRAEAFF. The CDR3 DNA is TGCGCCAGCAGCCAAGATACCGGGAGGGCTGAAGCTTTCTTT.

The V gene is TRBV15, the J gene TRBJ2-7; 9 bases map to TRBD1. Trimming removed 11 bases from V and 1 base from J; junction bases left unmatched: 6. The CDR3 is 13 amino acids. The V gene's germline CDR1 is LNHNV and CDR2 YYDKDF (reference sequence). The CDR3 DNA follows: TGTGCCGCCACCGGACAGGGGTCCTACGAGCAGTACTTC. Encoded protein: CAATGQGSYEQYF. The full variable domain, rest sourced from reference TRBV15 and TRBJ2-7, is DAMVIQNPRYQVTQFGKPVTLSCSQTLNHNVMYWYQQKSSQAPKLLFHYYDKDFNNEADTPDNFQSRRPNTSFCFLDIRSPGLGDTAMYLCAATGQGSYEQYFGPGTRLTVT.

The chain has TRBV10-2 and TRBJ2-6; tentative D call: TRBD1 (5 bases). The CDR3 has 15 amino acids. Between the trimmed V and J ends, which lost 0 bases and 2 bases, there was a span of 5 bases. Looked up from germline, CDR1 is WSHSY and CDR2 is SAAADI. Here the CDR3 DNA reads TGCGCCAGCAGTGAGTCAGGGGCTGGGGCCAACGTCCTGACTTTC. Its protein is CASSESGAGANVLTF.

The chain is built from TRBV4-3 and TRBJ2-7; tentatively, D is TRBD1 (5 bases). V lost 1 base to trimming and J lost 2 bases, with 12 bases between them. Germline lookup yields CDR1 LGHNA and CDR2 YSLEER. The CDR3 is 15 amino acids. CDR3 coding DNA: TGCGCCAGCAGCCAAGCGTTCCAGGGAACCTACGAGCAGTACTTC. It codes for CASSQAFQGTYEQYF.

The CDR3 here is CSALLGGGQSYEQYF. In DNA, the CDR3 is TGCAGTGCTCTACTCGGGGGGGGACAGTCCTACGAGCAGTACTTC. The rearrangement uses TRBV20-1 and TRBJ2-7, with a possible D match to TRBD2 (8 bases). Germline loops: CDR1 DFQATT, CDR2 SNEGSKA (reference sequence). The V and J ends lost 5 bases and 1 base respectively, with 18 bases between them. CDR3 length: 15 amino acids.

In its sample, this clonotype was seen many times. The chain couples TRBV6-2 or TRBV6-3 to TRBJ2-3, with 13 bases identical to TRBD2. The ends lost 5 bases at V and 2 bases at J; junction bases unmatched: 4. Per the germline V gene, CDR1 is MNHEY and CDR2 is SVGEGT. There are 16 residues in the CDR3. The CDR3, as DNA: TGTGCCAGCAGTAGACTAGCGGGAGGTAACACAGATACGCAGTATTTT. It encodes CASSRLAGGNTDTQYF.

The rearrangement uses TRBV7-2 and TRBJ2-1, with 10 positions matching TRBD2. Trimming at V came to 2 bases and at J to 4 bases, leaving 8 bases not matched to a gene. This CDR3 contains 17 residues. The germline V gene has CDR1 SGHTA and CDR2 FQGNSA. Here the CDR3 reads CASSLSTWTSGYNEQFF. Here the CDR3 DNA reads TGTGCCAGCAGCTTATCTACATGGACTAGCGGATACAATGAGCAGTTCTTC.

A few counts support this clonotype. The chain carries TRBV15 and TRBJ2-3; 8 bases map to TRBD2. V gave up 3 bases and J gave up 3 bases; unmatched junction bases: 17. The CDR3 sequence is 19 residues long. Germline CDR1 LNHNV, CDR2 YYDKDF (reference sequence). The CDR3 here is CATSSKVLGAGGTTDTQYF. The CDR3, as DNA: TGTGCCACCAGCAGCAAGGTCCTCGGGGCGGGAGGCACAACAGATACGCAGTATTTT.

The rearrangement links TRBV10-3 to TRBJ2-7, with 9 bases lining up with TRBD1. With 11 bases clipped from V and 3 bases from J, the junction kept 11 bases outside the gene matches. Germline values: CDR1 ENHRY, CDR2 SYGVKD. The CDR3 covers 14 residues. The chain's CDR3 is CAVLAGTGRYEQYF. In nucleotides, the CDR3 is TGTGCCGTCCTCGCCGGGACAGGGCGCTACGAGCAGTACTTC.

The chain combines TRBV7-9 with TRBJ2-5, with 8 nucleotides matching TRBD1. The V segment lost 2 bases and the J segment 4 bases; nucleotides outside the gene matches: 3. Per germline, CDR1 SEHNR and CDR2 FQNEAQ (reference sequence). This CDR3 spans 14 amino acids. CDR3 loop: CASSLIQGGETQYF. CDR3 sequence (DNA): TGTGCCAGCAGCTTAATACAGGGGGGAGAGACCCAGTACTTC. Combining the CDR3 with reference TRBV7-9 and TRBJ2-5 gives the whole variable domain DTGVSQNPRHKITKRGQNVTFRCDPISEHNRLYWYRQTLGQGPEFLTYFQNEAQLEKSRLLSDRFSAERPKGSFSTLEIQRTEQGDSAMYLCASSLIQGGETQYFGPGTRLLVL.

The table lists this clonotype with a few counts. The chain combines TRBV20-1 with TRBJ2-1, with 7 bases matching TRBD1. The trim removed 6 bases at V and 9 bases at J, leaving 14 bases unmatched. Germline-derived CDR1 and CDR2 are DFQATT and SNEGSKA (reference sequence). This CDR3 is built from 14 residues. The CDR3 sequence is CSAVRGKGKGEQFF. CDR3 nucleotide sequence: TGCAGTGCCGTCAGGGGGAAAGGAAAGGGTGAGCAGTTCTTC.

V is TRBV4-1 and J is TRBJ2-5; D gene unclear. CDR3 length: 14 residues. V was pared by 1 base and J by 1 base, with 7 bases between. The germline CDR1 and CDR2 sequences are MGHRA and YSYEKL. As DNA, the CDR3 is TGCGCCAGCAGCCAAGCTCCAGTCCAAGAGACCCAGTACTTC. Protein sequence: CASSQAPVQETQYF.

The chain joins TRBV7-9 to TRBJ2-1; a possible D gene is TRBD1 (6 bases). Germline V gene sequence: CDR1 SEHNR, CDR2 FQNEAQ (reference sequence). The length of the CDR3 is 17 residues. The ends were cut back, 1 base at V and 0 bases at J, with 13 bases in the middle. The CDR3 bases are TGTGCCAGCAGCTTAGGTGACAGGCATAGCTCCTACAATGAGCAGTTCTTC. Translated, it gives CASSLGDRHSSYNEQFF.

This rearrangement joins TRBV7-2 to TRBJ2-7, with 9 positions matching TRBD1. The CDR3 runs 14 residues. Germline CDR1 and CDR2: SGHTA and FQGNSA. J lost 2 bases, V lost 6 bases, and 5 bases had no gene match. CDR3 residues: CASSRDREAYEQYF. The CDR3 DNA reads TGTGCCAGCAGTCGGGACAGGGAAGCCTACGAGCAGTACTTC.